This record covers a single T cell receptor beta chain. Produced via immunoSEQ multiplex PCR; TCRdb's table is partial and in-frame only. The sample lists more than 120,000 clones, 91% seen once, with roughly 3.2% in the top ten. This record belongs to a study of control samples from healthy donors and cancer patients. Looked up from germline, CDR1 is SNHLY and CDR2 is FYNNEI. The length of the CDR3 is 14 residues. Trimming removed 7 bases from V and 7 bases from J, with 16 bases in between. The chain recombines TRBV2 with TRBJ1-4; D may be TRBD1 (5 bases). The source is a young man in good health. Sequencing was done on a sample of blood. The DNA for the CDR3 is TGTGCCAGCAAGGACGGGGCCCTAGGTGAAAAACTGTTTTTT. Translating gives CASKDGALGEKLFF.